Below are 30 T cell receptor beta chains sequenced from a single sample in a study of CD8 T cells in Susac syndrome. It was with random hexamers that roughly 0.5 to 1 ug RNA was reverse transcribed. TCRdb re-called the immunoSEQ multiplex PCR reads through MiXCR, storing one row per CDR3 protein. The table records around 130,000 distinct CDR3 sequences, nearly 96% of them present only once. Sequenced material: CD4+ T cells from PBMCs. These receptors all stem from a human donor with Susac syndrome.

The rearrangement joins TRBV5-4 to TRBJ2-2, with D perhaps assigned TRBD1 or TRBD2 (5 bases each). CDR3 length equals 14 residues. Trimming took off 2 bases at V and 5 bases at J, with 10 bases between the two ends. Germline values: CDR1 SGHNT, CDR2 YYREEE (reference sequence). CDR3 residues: CASSFSGTTGELFF. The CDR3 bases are TGTGCCAGCAGCTTCTCAGGGACGACCGGGGAGCTGTTTTTT.

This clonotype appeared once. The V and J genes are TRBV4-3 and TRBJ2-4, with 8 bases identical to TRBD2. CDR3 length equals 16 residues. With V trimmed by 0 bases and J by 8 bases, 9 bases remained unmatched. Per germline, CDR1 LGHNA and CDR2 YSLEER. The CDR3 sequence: CASSQDPQRESYIQYF. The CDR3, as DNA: TGCGCCAGCAGCCAAGATCCTCAGCGGGAGAGTTACATTCAGTACTTC.

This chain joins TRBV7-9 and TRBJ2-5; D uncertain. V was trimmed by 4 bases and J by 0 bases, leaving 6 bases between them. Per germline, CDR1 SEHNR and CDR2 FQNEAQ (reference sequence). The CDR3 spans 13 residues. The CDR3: CASSYQHQETQYF. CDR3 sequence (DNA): TGTGCCAGCAGCTACCAGCACCAAGAGACCCAGTACTTC.

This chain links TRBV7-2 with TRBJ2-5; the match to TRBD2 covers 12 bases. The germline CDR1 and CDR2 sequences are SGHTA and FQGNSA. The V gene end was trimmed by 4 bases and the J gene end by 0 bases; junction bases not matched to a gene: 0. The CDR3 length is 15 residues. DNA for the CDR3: TGTGCCAGCAGCTGGACTAGCGGGGACCAAGAGACCCAGTACTTC. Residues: CASSWTSGDQETQYF.

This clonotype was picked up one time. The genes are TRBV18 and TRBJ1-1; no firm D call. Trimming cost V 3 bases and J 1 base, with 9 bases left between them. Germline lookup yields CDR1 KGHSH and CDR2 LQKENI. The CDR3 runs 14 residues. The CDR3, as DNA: TGTGCCAGCTCACCCGATTACGGGAACACTGAAGCTTTCTTT. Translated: CASSPDYGNTEAFF.

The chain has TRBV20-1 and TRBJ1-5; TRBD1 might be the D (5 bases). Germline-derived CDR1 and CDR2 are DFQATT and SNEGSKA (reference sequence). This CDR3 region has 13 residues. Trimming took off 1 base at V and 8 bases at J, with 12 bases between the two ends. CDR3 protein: CSARATGTEPQHF. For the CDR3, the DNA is TGCAGTGCTAGAGCTACAGGAACGGAGCCCCAGCATTTT.

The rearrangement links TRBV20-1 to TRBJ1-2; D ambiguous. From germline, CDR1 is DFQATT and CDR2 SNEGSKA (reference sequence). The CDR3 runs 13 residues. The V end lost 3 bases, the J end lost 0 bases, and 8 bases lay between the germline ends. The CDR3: CSARASSNYGYTF. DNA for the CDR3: TGCAGTGCTAGGGCCTCGTCTAACTATGGCTACACCTTC.

As DNA, the CDR3 is TGCAGCGTTAGTGGGGTTCGGGGGGCGGAAGAGACCCAGTACTTC. This translates into CSVSGVRGAEETQYF. This chain connects TRBV29-1 to TRBJ2-5; a weak D match, TRBD2 (7 bases). The V gene lost 5 bases and the J gene lost 3 bases, with 19 bases spanning the gap. Germline V CDR1 and CDR2: SQVTM, ANQGSEA. The CDR3 extends over 15 amino acids.

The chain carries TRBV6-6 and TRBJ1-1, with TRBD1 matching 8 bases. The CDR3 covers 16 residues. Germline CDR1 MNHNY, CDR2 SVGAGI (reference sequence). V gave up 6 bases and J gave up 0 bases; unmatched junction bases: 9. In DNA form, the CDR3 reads TGTGCCAGCAGAGACCGGGACAGGCGACTGAACACTGAAGCTTTCTTT. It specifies CASRDRDRRLNTEAFF.

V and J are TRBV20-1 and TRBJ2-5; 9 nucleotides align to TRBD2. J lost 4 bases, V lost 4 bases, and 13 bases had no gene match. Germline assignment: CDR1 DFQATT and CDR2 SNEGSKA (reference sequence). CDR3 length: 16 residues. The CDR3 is CSATLGAGGPAETQYF. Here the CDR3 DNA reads TGCAGTGCTACCCTCGGGGCGGGAGGGCCGGCAGAGACCCAGTACTTC.

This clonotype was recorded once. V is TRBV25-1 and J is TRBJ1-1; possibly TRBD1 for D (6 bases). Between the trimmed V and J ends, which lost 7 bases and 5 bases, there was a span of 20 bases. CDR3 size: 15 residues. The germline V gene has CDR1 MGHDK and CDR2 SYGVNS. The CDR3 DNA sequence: TGTGCCAGCACTCAAAACTGGGCAGGGGCGACTGAAGCTTTCTTT. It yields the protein CASTQNWAGATEAFF.

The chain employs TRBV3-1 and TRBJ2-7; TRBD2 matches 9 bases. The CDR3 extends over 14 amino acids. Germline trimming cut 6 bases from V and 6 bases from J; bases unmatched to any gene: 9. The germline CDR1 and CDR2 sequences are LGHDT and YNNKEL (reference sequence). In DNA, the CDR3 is TGTGCCAGCAGACTTTCTAGCGGGAAGACCGAGCAGTACTTC. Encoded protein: CASRLSSGKTEQYF.

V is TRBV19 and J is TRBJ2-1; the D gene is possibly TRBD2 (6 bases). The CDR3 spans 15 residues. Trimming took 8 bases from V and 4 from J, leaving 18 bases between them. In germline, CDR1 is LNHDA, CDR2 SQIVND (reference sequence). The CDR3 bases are TGTGCCAGTTCGTCGGGAGTGCATACGTACAATGAGCAGTTCTTC. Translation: CASSSGVHTYNEQFF. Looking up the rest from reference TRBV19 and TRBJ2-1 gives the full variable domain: DGGITQSPKYLFRKEGQNVTLSCEQNLNHDAMYWYRQDPGQGLRLIYYSQIVNDFQKGDIAEGYSVSREKKESFPLTVTSAQKNPTAFYLCASSSGVHTYNEQFFGPGTRLTVL.

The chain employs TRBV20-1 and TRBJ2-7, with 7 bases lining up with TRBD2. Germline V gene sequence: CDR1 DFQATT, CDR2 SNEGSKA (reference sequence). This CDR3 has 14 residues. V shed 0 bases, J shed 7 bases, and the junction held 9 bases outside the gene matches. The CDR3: CSAREGTNSGEQYF. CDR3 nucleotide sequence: TGCAGTGCTAGAGAGGGGACTAACTCTGGTGAGCAGTACTTC.

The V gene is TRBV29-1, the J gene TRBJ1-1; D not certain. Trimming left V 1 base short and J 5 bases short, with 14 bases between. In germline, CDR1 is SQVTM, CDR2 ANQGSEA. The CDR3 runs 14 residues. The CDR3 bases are TGCAGCGTTGAAGTTGGGAGCATCGGGACTGAAGCTTTCTTT. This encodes CSVEVGSIGTEAFF.

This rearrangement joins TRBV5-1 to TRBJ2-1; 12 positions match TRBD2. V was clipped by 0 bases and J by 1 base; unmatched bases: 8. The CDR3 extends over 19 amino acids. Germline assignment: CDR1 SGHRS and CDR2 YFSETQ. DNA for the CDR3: TGCGCCAGCAGCTTGGTGGGGCTAGCGGGAGGGCCGTCCTACAATGAGCAGTTCTTC. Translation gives CASSLVGLAGGPSYNEQFF.

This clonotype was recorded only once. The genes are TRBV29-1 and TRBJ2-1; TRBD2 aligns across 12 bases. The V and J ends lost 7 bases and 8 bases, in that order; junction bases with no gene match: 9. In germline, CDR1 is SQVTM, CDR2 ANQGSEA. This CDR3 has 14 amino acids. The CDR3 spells CSGMTSGRGDEQFF. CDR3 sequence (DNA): TGCAGCGGTATGACTAGCGGGAGAGGAGATGAGCAGTTCTTC.

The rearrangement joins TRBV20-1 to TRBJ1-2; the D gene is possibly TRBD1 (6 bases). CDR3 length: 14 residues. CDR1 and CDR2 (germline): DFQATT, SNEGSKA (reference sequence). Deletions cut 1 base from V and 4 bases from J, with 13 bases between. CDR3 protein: CSARVANRAYGYTF. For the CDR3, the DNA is TGCAGTGCTAGAGTAGCTAACAGGGCCTATGGCTACACCTTC.

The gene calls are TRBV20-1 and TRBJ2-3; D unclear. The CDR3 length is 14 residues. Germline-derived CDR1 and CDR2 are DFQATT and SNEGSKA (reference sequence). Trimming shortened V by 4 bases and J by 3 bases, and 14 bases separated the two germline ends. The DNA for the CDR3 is TGCAGTGCTATGGGCGGAGTCCTGACAGATACGCAGTATTTT. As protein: CSAMGGVLTDTQYF.

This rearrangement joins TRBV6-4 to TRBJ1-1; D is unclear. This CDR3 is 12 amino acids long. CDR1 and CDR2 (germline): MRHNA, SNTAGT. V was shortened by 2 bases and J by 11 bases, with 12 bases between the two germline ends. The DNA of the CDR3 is TGTGCCAGCAGTGACGAGGCAGGTGGGGCTTTCTTT. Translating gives CASSDEAGGAFF.

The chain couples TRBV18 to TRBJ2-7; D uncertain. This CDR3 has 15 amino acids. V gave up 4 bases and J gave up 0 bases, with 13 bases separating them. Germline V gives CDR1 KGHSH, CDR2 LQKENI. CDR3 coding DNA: TGTGCCAGCTCACTAGGGCCGGCCCTCTCCTACGAGCAGTACTTC. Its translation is CASSLGPALSYEQYF.

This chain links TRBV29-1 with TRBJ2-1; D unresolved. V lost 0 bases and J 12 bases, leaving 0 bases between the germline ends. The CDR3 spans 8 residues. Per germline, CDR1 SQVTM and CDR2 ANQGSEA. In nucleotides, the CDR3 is TGCAGCGTTGAAGAGCAGTTCTTC. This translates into CSVEEQFF.

The CDR3 coding sequence is TGCAGCGTTGTCAAGGGAACTGAAGCTTTCTTT. It yields the protein CSVVKGTEAFF. The J gene is TRBJ1-1, the V gene TRBV29-1; no clear D. The V gene's germline CDR1 is SQVTM and CDR2 ANQGSEA. CDR3 length: 11 residues. Between the trimmed V and J ends, which lost 4 bases and 5 bases, there was a span of 8 bases.

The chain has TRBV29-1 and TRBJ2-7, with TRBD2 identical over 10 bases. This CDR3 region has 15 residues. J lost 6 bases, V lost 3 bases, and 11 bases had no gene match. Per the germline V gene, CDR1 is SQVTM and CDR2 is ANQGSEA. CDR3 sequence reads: CSVERAASGRGEQYF. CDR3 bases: TGCAGCGTTGAGAGGGCGGCTAGCGGGAGAGGCGAGCAGTACTTC.

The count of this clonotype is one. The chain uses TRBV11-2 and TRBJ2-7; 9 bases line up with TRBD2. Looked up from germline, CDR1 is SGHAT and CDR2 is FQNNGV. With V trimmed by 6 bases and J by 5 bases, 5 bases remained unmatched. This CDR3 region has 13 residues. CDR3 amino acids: CASRLLAGHEQYF. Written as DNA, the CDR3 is TGTGCCAGCAGACTGCTAGCGGGACACGAGCAGTACTTC.

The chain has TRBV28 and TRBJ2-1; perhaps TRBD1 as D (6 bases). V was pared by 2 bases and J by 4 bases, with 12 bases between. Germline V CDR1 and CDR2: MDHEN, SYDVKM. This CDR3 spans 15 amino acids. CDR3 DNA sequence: TGTGCCAGCAGTTTAGCCGGGACACTTTACAATGAGCAGTTCTTC. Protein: CASSLAGTLYNEQFF.

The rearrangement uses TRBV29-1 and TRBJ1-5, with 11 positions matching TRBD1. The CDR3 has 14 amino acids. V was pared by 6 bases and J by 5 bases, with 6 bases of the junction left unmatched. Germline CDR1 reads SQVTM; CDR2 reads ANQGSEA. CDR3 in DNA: TGCAGCGTAGGACAGGGGGCCAGGGATCAGCCCCAGCATTTT. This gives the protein CSVGQGARDQPQHF. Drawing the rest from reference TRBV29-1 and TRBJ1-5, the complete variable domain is SAVISQKPSRDICQRGTSLTIQCQVDSQVTMMFWYRQQPGQSLTLIATANQGSEATYESGFVIDKFPISRPNLTFSTLTVSNMSPEDSSIYLCSVGQGARDQPQHFGDGTRLSIL.

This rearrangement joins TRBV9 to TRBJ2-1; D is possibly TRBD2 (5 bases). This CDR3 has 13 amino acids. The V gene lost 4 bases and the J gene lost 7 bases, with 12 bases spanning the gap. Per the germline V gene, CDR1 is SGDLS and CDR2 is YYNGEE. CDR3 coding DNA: TGTGCCAGCAGCTTAAATCTAGCAAATGAGCAGTTCTTC. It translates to CASSLNLANEQFF.

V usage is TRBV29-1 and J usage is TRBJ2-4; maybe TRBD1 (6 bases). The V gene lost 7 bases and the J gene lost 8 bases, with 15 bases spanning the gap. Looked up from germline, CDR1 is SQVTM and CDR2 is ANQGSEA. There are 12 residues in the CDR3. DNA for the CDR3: TGCAGCGCCGAGGGGGACAAGGACATTCAGTACTTC. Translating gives CSAEGDKDIQYF.

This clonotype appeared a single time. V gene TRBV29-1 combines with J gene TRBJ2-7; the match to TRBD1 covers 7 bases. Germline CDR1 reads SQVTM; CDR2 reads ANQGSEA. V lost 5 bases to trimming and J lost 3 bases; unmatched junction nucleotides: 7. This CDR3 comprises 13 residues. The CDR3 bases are TGCAGCGTTTTAGGGGGCTTGGGCTACGAGCAGTACTTC. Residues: CSVLGGLGYEQYF.